Following are 21 T cell receptor beta chains from one sample sequenced in a study of CD8+ T cells in alopecia areata. Investigators isolated RNA and reverse transcribed it into cDNA to act as the sequencing template. Here immunoSEQ multiplex PCR was the method, and the copy in TCRdb shows in-frame clones only, minus some. The table shows 150,000 to 200,000 clones, with 63% occurring only once. The sequencing used CD4+ T cells sorted from blood, collected at week 0. The receptors were gathered from a human donor with alopecia areata.

The chain combines TRBV6-5 with TRBJ2-3; D is uncertain. V lost 7 bases to trimming and J lost 2 bases, with 7 bases between them. Per germline, CDR1 MNHEY and CDR2 SVGAGI. This CDR3 region has 12 residues. This CDR3 reads CASMSDTDTQYF. CDR3 DNA: TGTGCCAGCATGAGCGACACAGATACGCAGTATTTT.

Details on this clone: At one boundary the junction diverges from the germline segment, which might be a read error. This sequence joins TRBV2 and TRBJ2-2; D not resolved. This CDR3 has 12 residues. The germline CDR1 and CDR2 sequences are SNHLY and FYNNEI. Here the CDR3 reads CASSEGSGELFF. CDR3 DNA: TGTGCCAGCAGCGAAGGATCCGGGGAGCTGTTTTTT.

The chain is built from TRBV7-2 and TRBJ2-3, with TRBD2 matching 12 bases. Losses at the gene ends were 1 base for V and 0 bases for J; bases not matched to a gene: 2. This CDR3 comprises 17 residues. Germline loops: CDR1 SGHTA, CDR2 FQGNSA. The CDR3 spells CASSLGLAGASTDTQYF. The CDR3 bases are TGTGCCAGCAGCTTAGGACTAGCGGGGGCCAGCACAGATACGCAGTATTTT.

V usage is TRBV14 and J usage is TRBJ2-7; D is perhaps TRBD1 (7 bases). CDR1 and CDR2 (germline): SGHDN, FVKESK. This CDR3 spans 15 amino acids. Trimming left V 5 bases short and J 0 bases short, with 14 bases between. CDR3 amino acids: CASSMRDSSSYEQYF. The CDR3 DNA sequence: TGTGCCAGCAGCATGCGGGACAGTAGCTCCTACGAGCAGTACTTC. The variable domain in full, completed from reference TRBV14 and TRBJ2-7, reads EAGVTQFPSHSVIEKGQTVTLRCDPISGHDNLYWYRRVMGKEIKFLLHFVKESKQDESGMPNNRFLAERTGGTYSTLKVQPAELEDSGVYFCASSMRDSSSYEQYFGPGTRLTVT.

J is TRBJ1-2 and V is TRBV27; D is uncertain. The ends were cut back, 5 bases at V and 8 bases at J, with 12 bases in the middle. Germline lookup yields CDR1 MNHEY and CDR2 SMNVEV (reference sequence). The length of the CDR3 is 12 residues. The CDR3 protein is CASSPVGYGYTF. CDR3 sequence (DNA): TGTGCCAGCAGTCCGGTCGGGTACGGCTACACCTTC.

V usage is TRBV6-5 and J usage is TRBJ2-7; 7 nucleotides match TRBD2. With 0 bases clipped from V and 12 bases from J, the junction kept 14 bases outside the gene matches. The CDR3 is 15 amino acids. Looked up from germline, CDR1 is MNHEY and CDR2 is SVGAGI. DNA for the CDR3: TGTGCCAGCAGTTACTCGAGCGGGACCACTAGTTTTAGGTACTTC. Translated, it gives CASSYSSGTTSFRYF.

The V call is TRBV6-5, the J call TRBJ1-2, with 8 bases fitting TRBD1. Germline V gene data show CDR1 as MNHEY and CDR2 as SVGAGI. This CDR3 contains 14 residues. Germline trimming cut 6 bases from V and 8 bases from J; bases unmatched to any gene: 11. The CDR3 bases are TGTGCCAGCAGGACAGGGGACAGCCTCAAGGGCTACACCTTC. Protein product: CASRTGDSLKGYTF.

The chain has TRBV6-6 and TRBJ2-7; TRBD2 might be the D (5 bases). This CDR3 is built from 12 residues. CDR1 is MNHNY and CDR2 is SVGAGI in the germline V gene (reference sequence). Deletions cut 5 bases from V and 1 base from J, with 6 bases between. The CDR3 is CASSLASYEQYF. The CDR3 coding sequence is TGTGCCAGCAGTCTAGCTTCCTACGAGCAGTACTTC.

This rearrangement joins TRBV5-6 to TRBJ1-5, with 7 bases fitting TRBD1. The V segment lost 0 bases and the J segment 5 bases; nucleotides outside the gene matches: 8. CDR1 SGHDT and CDR2 YYEEEE come from the germline V gene. The CDR3 has 16 amino acids. CDR3 sequence (DNA): TGTGCCAGCAGCTTGGTATTCCGGCAGGGGGATCAGCCCCAGCATTTT. As protein: CASSLVFRQGDQPQHF.

This clone has more than one count but fewer than ten. The chain employs TRBV29-1 and TRBJ2-7, with 10 bases fitting TRBD1. This CDR3 region has 16 residues. V trimming: 6 bases; J trimming: 3 bases; junction bases outside the gene matches: 14. In germline, CDR1 is SQVTM, CDR2 ANQGSEA. CDR3 sequence reads: CSVRGTGTGVSYEQYF. As DNA, the CDR3 is TGCAGCGTCCGAGGAACCGGGACAGGGGTTAGCTACGAGCAGTACTTC.

This clone was picked up a small number of times. The chain combines TRBV11-2 with TRBJ2-7; no reliable D call. This CDR3 contains 13 residues. Germline CDR1 and CDR2: SGHAT and FQNNGV. V lost 5 bases to trimming and J lost 3 bases, with 11 bases between them. Here the CDR3 DNA reads TGTGCCAGCAGCGGGGTTTCCCTCTACGAGCAGTACTTC. Translating it yields CASSGVSLYEQYF.

The chain links TRBV29-1 to TRBJ1-1, with D maybe TRBD1 (6 bases). This CDR3 has 14 residues. CDR1 is SQVTM, CDR2 ANQGSEA, per germline. Trimming cost V 7 bases and J 1 base, with 16 bases left between them. The CDR3 is CSASLGGPNTEAFF. The DNA of the CDR3 is TGCAGCGCCTCTTTGGGGGGGCCGAACACTGAAGCTTTCTTT.

This chain links TRBV7-8 with TRBJ1-2, with D possibly TRBD1 on 5 matching bases. Trimming left V 3 bases short and J 8 bases short, with 13 bases between. Germline V lookup: CDR1 SGHVS, CDR2 FQNEAQ. The CDR3 has 13 amino acids. CDR3 loop: CASSLGTRVGYTF. CDR3 DNA sequence: TGTGCCAGCAGCTTGGGGACCAGGGTGGGCTACACCTTC.

This clone came up a few times. The V and J genes are TRBV27 and TRBJ2-7; 10 positions match TRBD1. The CDR3 is made up of 16 amino acids. V lost 5 bases to trimming and J lost 3 bases; unmatched junction nucleotides: 10. Per the germline V gene, CDR1 is MNHEY and CDR2 is SMNVEV (reference sequence). The DNA for the CDR3 is TGTGCCAGCAGTGCAAGGGGGACAGGGGTAGTCTACGAGCAGTACTTC. Translated, it gives CASSARGTGVVYEQYF.

This clone was seen a handful of times. The chain carries TRBV9 and TRBJ2-2; TRBD1 matches at 8 bases. Losses at the gene ends were 0 bases for V and 7 bases for J; bases not matched to a gene: 5. CDR3 length: 15 amino acids. CDR1 is SGDLS and CDR2 is YYNGEE in the germline V gene. The DNA for the CDR3 is TGTGCCAGCAGCGTAGGGACAGGGTATGACGGGGAGCTGTTTTTT. Its translation: CASSVGTGYDGELFF. Using reference TRBV9 and TRBJ2-2 for the parts outside the CDR3, the full variable domain is DSGVTQTPKHLITATGQRVTLRCSPRSGDLSVYWYQQSLDQGLQFLIQYYNGEERAKGNILERFSAQQFPDLHSELNLSSLELGDSALYFCASSVGTGYDGELFFGEGSRLTVL.

CDR3 DNA sequence: TGTGCCAGCAGCCCGGGACAGGGGAACACTGAAGCTTTCTTT. This codes for CASSPGQGNTEAFF. V gene TRBV6-6 combines with J gene TRBJ1-1; 9 positions agree with TRBD1. The CDR3 length is 14 residues. Trimming took 6 bases from V and 1 from J; bases not matched to a gene: 3. Per the germline V gene, CDR1 is MNHNY and CDR2 is SVGAGI (reference sequence).

The chain uses TRBV29-1 and TRBJ2-4; D tentatively reads TRBD1 or TRBD2 (5 bases each). Germline V gene sequence: CDR1 SQVTM, CDR2 ANQGSEA. There are 16 residues in the CDR3. The V end was cut by 0 bases, the J end by 1 base, with 13 bases between. The CDR3 region is CSVEDLKGTAKNIQYF. The CDR3 DNA follows: TGCAGCGTTGAAGATCTTAAGGGGACGGCCAAAAACATTCAGTACTTC.

The J gene is TRBJ2-7, the V gene TRBV29-1; D is undetermined. Germline-derived CDR1 and CDR2 are SQVTM and ANQGSEA. Trimming took 4 bases from V and 3 from J, leaving 7 bases between them. The length of the CDR3 is 11 residues. The chain's CDR3 is CSVVDVYEQYF. The CDR3 DNA is TGCAGCGTTGTGGACGTCTACGAGCAGTACTTC.

The chain couples TRBV4-3 to TRBJ2-7, with D possibly TRBD2 on 5 matching bases. This CDR3 region has 13 residues. The V gene lost 4 bases and the J gene lost 2 bases, with 9 bases spanning the gap. From germline, CDR1 is LGHNA and CDR2 YSLEER. In DNA, the CDR3 is TGCGCCAGCAGCCGCGGGCAGGCCTACGAGCAGTACTTC. Its translation is CASSRGQAYEQYF.

The chain joins TRBV6-6 to TRBJ1-2, with D hard to call. V dropped 2 bases and J dropped 4 bases, with 8 bases sitting between them. Germline V gene sequence: CDR1 MNHNY, CDR2 SVGAGI (reference sequence). The CDR3 totals 13 residues. The CDR3 nucleotides are TGTGCCAGCAGTTACGCGGGGTCCTATGGCTACACCTTC. This codes for CASSYAGSYGYTF.

The chain employs TRBV29-1 and TRBJ1-4; no clear D. Germline assignment: CDR1 SQVTM and CDR2 ANQGSEA. V lost 3 bases and J lost 2, with 10 bases in between. The CDR3 runs to 14 residues. CDR3 DNA sequence: TGCAGCGTTGAGAGGAGGACGACTAATGAAAAACTGTTTTTT. Translation gives CSVERRTTNEKLFF.